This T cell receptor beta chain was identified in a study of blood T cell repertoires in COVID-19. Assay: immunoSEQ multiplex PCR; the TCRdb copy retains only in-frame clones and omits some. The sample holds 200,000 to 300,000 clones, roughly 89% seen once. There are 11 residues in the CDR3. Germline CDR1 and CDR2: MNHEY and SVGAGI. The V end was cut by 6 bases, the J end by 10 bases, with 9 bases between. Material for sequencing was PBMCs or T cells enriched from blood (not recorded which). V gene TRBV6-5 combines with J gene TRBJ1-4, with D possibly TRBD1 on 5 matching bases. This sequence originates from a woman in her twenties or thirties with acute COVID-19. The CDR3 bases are TGTGCCAGCAGCGACAGCTCAAAACTGTTTTTT. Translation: CASSDSSKLFF.